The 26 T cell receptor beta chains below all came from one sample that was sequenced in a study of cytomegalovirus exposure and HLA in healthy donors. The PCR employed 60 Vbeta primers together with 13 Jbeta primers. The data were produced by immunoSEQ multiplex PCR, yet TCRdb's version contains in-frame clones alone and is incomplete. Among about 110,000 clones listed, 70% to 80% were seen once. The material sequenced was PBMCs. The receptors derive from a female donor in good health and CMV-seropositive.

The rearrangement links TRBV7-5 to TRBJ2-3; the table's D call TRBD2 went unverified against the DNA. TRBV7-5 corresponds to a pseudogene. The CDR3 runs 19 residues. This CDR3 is CARSDPPATGGPLTDTQYF. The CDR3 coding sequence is TGTGCCAGAAGCGACCCTCCGGCCACGGGAGGGCCGCTTACAGATACGCAGTATTTT.

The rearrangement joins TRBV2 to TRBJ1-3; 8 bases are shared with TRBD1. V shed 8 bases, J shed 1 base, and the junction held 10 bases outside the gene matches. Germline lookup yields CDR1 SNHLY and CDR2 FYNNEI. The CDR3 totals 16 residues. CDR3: CASGQGARLSGNTIYF. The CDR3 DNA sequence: TGTGCCAGCGGCCAGGGGGCGCGTCTTTCTGGAAACACCATATATTTT.

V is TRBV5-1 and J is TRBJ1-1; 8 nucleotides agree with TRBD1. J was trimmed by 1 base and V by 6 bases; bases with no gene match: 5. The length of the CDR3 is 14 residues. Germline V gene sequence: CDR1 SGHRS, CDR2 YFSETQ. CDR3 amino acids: CASTRGLRNTEAFF. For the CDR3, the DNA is TGCGCCAGCACCAGGGGGCTGAGGAACACTGAAGCTTTCTTT.

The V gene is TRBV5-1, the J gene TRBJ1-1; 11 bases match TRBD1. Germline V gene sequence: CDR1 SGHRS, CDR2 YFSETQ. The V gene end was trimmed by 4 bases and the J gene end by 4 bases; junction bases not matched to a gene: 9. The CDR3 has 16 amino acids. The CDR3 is CASSAGRGTGGTEAFF. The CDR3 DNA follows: TGCGCCAGCAGCGCTGGGAGGGGGACAGGGGGCACTGAAGCTTTCTTT.

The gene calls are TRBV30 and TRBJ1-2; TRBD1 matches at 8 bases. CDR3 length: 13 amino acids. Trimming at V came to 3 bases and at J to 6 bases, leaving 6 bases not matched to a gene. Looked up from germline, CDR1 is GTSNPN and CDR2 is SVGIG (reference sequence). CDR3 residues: CAWRNRGGDGYTF. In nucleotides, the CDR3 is TGTGCCTGGAGGAACAGGGGGGGCGATGGCTACACCTTC.

The CDR3 nucleotides read TGTGCCAGCAGCTTACGGACAGGGGGCGAGAGTTCAGAGACCCAGTACTTC. Translating gives CASSLRTGGESSETQYF. J is TRBJ2-5 and V is TRBV7-2; 11 bases are shared with TRBD1. V dropped 2 bases and J dropped 4; count of bases not matched to a gene: 9. The CDR3 is 17 residues long. CDR1 and CDR2 (germline): SGHTA, FQGNSA.

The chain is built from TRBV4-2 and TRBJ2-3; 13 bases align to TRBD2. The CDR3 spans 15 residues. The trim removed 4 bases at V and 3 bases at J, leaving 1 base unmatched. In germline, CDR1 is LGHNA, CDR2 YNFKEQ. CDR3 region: CASSPTSGRTDTQYF. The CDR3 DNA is TGTGCCAGCAGCCCGACTAGCGGGAGGACAGATACGCAGTATTTT.

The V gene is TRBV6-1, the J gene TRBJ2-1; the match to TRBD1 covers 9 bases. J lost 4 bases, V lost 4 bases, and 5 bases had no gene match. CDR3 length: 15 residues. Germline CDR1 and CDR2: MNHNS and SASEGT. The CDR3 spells CASSGDRGSYNEQFF. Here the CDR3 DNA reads TGTGCCAGCAGTGGAGACAGGGGGAGTTACAATGAGCAGTTCTTC.

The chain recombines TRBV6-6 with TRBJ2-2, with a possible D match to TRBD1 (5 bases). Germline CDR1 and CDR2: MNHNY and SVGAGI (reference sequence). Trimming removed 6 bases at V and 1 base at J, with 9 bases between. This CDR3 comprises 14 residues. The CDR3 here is CASSTQVNTGELFF. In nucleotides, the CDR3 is TGTGCCAGCAGCACACAGGTGAACACCGGGGAGCTGTTTTTT.

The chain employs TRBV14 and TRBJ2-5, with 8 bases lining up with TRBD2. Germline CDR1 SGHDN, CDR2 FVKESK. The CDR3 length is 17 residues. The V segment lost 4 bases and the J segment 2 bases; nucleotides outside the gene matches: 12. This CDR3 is CASSPMTSAQIQETQYF. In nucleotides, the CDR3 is TGTGCCAGCAGCCCCATGACTAGCGCCCAGATACAAGAGACCCAGTACTTC.

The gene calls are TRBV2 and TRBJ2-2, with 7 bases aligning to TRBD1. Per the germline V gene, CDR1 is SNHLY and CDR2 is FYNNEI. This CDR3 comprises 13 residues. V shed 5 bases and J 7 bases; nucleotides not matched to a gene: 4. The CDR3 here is CASSFTGVGELFF. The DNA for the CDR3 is TGTGCCAGCAGTTTCACAGGGGTCGGGGAGCTGTTTTTT.

The CDR3 protein is CAWTLRDRGGTEAFF. CDR3 DNA sequence: TGTGCCTGGACCCTCCGAGACAGGGGTGGTACTGAAGCTTTCTTT. V usage is TRBV30 and J usage is TRBJ1-1; TRBD1 matches at 8 bases. Germline V lookup: CDR1 GTSNPN, CDR2 SVGIG (reference sequence). There are 15 residues in the CDR3. V dropped 4 bases and J dropped 5; count of bases not matched to a gene: 12.

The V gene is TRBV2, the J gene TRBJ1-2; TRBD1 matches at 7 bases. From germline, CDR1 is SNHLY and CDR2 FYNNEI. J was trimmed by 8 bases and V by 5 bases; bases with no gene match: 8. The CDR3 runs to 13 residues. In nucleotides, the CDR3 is TGTGCCAGCAGTTCACAGGGGCCCAGCGGCTACACCTTC. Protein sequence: CASSSQGPSGYTF.

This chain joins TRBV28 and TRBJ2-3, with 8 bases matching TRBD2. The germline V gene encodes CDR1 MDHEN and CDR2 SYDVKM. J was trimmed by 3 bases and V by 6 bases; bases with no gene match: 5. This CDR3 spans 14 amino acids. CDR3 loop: CASRPGGVTDTQYF. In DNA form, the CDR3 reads TGTGCCAGCAGACCCGGGGGGGTTACAGATACGCAGTATTTT.

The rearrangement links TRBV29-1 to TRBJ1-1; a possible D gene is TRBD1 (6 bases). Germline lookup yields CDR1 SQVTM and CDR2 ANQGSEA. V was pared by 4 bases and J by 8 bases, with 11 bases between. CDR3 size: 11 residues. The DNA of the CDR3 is TGCAGCGTTGTTCAGGGGCTAGAAGCTTTCTTT. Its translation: CSVVQGLEAFF.

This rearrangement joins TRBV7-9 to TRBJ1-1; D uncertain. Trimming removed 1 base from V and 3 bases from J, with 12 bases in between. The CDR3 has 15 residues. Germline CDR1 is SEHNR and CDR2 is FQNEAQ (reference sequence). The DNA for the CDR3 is TGTGCCAGCAGCTTAGAGATAAAGAGGGACACTGAAGCTTTCTTT. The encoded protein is CASSLEIKRDTEAFF.

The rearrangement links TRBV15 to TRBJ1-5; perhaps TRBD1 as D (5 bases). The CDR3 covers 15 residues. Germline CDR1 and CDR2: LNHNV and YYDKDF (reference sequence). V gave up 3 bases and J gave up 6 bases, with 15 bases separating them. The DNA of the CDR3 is TGTGCCACCAGCAGGGGGCCAGTCGTCGCTCAGCCCCAGCATTTT. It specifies CATSRGPVVAQPQHF.

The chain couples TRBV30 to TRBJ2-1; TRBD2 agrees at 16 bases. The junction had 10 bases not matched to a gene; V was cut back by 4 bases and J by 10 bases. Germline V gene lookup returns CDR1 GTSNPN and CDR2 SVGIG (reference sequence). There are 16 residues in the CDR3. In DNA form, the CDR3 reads TGTGCCTGGACGACTTCGGGACTAGCGGGAGGGGGAGAGCAGTTCTTC. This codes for CAWTTSGLAGGGEQFF.

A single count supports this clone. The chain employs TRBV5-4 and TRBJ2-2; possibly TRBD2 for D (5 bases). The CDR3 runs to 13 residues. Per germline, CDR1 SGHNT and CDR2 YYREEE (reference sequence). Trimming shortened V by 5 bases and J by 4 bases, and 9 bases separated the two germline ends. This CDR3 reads CASSPTSTGELFF. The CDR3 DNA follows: TGTGCCAGCAGTCCTACTAGCACCGGGGAGCTGTTTTTT.

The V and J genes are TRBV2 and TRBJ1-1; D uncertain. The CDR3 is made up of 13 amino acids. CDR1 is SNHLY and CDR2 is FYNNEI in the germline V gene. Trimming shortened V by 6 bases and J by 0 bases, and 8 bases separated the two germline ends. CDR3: CASRPRLNTEAFF. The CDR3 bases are TGTGCCAGCAGGCCACGGTTGAACACTGAAGCTTTCTTT. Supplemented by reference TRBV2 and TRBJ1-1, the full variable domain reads EPEVTQTPSHQVTQMGQEVILRCVPISNHLYFYWYRQILGQKVEFLVSFYNNEISEKSEIFDDQFSVERPDGSNFTLKIRSTKLEDSAMYFCASRPRLNTEAFFGQGTRLTVV.

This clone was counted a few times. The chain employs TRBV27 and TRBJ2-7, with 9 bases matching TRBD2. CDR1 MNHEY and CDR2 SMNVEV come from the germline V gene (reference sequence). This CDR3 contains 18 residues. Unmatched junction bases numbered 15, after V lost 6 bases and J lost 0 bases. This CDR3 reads CASSHRRGSGGFSYEQYF. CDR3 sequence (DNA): TGTGCCAGCAGCCACCGGCGGGGTAGCGGGGGTTTCTCCTACGAGCAGTACTTC.

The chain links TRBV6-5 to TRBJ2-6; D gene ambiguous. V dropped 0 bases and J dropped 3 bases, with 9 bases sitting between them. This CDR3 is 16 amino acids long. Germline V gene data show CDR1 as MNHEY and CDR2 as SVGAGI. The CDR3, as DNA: TGTGCCAGCAGTTACTCCTGGTCCGGTGGGGCCAACGTCCTGACTTTC. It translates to CASSYSWSGGANVLTF.

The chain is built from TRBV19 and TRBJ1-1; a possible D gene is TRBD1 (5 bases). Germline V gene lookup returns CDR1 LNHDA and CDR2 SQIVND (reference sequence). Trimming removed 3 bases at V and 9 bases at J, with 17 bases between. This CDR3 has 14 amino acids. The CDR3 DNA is TGTGCCAGTAGTATGGGACTCCCCGTGGGCCAAGCTTTCTTT. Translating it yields CASSMGLPVGQAFF.

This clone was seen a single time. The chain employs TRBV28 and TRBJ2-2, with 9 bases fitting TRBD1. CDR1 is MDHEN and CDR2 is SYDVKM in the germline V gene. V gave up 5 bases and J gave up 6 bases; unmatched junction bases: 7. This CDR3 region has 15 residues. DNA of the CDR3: TGTGCCAGCAGTCCCGGGACAGGGCGGTCCGGGGAGCTGTTTTTT. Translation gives CASSPGTGRSGELFF. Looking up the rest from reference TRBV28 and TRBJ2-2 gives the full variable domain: DVKVTQSSRYLVKRTGEKVFLECVQDMDHENMFWYRQDPGLGLRLIYFSYDVKMKEKGDIPEGYSVSREKKERFSLILESASTNQTSMYLCASSPGTGRSGELFFGEGSRLTVL.

The CDR3 DNA follows: TGTGCCAGCAGCCTGTCGGGGCGGGGGCCCTACAATGAGCAGTTCTTC. This gives the protein CASSLSGRGPYNEQFF. The chain uses TRBV7-3 and TRBJ2-1; the D gene is possibly TRBD2 (7 bases). Germline-derived CDR1 and CDR2 are SGHTA and FQGTGA. The CDR3 spans 16 residues. V lost 5 bases, J lost 2 bases, and 16 bases lay in between.

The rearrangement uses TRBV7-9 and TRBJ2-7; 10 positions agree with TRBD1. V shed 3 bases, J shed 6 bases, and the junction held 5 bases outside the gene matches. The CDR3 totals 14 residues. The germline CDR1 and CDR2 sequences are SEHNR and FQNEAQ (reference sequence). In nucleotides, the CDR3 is TGTGCCAGCAGCTTGGGACAGGGGACGGGCGAGCAGTACTTC. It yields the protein CASSLGQGTGEQYF.